These 32 T cell receptor beta chains were all obtained from the same sample, sequenced in a study of cytotoxic CD8 clonotypes in ibrutinib-treated CLL. Profiled with immunoSEQ multiplex PCR; TCRdb holds only in-frame clones, not every one. The sample includes about 40,000 clones, about two thirds of them seen just once. Sequences were derived from PBMCs, sampled at disease progression, from a patient treated with ibrutinib. The receptors were sampled from a human donor with chronic lymphocytic leukemia.

The chain uses TRBV6-1 and TRBJ2-5; TRBD1 aligns across 8 bases. With V trimmed by 6 bases and J by 4 bases, 7 bases remained unmatched. CDR3 length equals 14 residues. Germline V gene sequence: CDR1 MNHNS, CDR2 SASEGT. The CDR3 loop is CASRRTGLGETQYF. The CDR3 nucleotides are TGTGCCAGCAGAAGGACAGGGCTCGGAGAGACCCAGTACTTC.

This clone has only a few counts. The gene calls are TRBV27 and TRBJ2-1; perhaps TRBD1 as D (5 bases). The CDR3 is 14 residues long. The V and J ends lost 5 bases and 6 bases respectively, with 14 bases between them. Germline assignment: CDR1 MNHEY and CDR2 SMNVEV (reference sequence). The CDR3 DNA sequence: TGTGCCAGCAGTACCCAGGGTAGGGGCAATGAGCAGTTCTTC. This codes for CASSTQGRGNEQFF.

This chain connects TRBV19 to TRBJ2-7; TRBD1 agrees at 8 bases. Germline V gene lookup returns CDR1 LNHDA and CDR2 SQIVND (reference sequence). Trimming at V came to 8 bases and at J to 5 bases, leaving 11 bases not matched to a gene. The CDR3 extends over 14 amino acids. CDR3 protein: CASSTDRVGDEQYF. In DNA, the CDR3 is TGTGCCAGTTCCACGGACAGGGTCGGCGACGAGCAGTACTTC.

This clone was detected only a few times. The V call is TRBV10-3, the J call TRBJ2-1, with D tentatively TRBD2 (5 bases). V gave up 11 bases and J gave up 6 bases, with 17 bases separating them. Germline assignment: CDR1 ENHRY and CDR2 SYGVKD. The CDR3 extends over 13 amino acids. CDR3 sequence reads: CAVRGPRGNEQFF. The CDR3 coding sequence is TGTGCCGTGAGAGGGCCTCGGGGCAATGAGCAGTTCTTC.

The J gene is TRBJ2-1, the V gene TRBV29-1; 7 bases line up with TRBD1. The CDR3 loop spans 10 amino acids. Germline CDR1 reads SQVTM; CDR2 reads ANQGSEA. After removal of 7 bases from V and 6 bases from J, the junction contained 0 bases not matched to a gene. The CDR3 DNA is TGCAGCGCAGGGGGCAATGAGCAGTTCTTC. Amino acids: CSAGGNEQFF.

V usage is TRBV18 and J usage is TRBJ2-2; 7 bases map to TRBD1. This CDR3 is built from 13 residues. Per germline, CDR1 KGHSH and CDR2 LQKENI. Trimming removed 4 bases from V and 8 bases from J; junction bases left unmatched: 4. CDR3 nucleotides: TGTGCCAGCTCACGACAGGGCTCGGGGGAGCTGTTTTTT. Translating gives CASSRQGSGELFF.

The rearrangement joins TRBV5-6 to TRBJ2-3, with 9 bases identical to TRBD1. With 4 bases clipped from V and 5 bases from J, the junction kept 8 bases outside the gene matches. Germline V gene lookup returns CDR1 SGHDT and CDR2 YYEEEE. CDR3 size: 15 residues. CDR3 in amino acids: CASSGGQGSQDTQYF. CDR3 DNA: TGTGCCAGCAGCGGCGGACAGGGGAGCCAAGATACGCAGTATTTT.

The chain combines TRBV25-1 with TRBJ1-1; no clear D. CDR3 length: 13 amino acids. CDR1 is MGHDK, CDR2 SYGVNS, per germline. Trimming took off 2 bases at V and 4 bases at J, with 8 bases between the two ends. CDR3 protein: CASSEITATEAFF. The DNA of the CDR3 is TGTGCCAGCAGTGAAATCACAGCCACTGAAGCTTTCTTT.

The rearrangement uses TRBV13 and TRBJ2-7; 8 nucleotides match TRBD1. Germline CDR1 is PRHDT and CDR2 is FYEKMQ (reference sequence). V lost 2 bases to trimming and J lost 5 bases; unmatched junction nucleotides: 2. The CDR3 spans 13 residues. The CDR3 sequence: CASSLQDRDEQYF. The DNA for the CDR3 is TGTGCCAGCAGCTTACAGGACAGGGACGAGCAGTACTTC.

J is TRBJ2-7 and V is TRBV28, with D perhaps being TRBD1 or TRBD2 (5 bases each). From germline, CDR1 is MDHEN and CDR2 SYDVKM. Trimming stripped 6 bases from V and 2 bases from J, with 14 bases between. There are 14 residues in the CDR3. The CDR3 reads CASRGTDQTYEQYF. The CDR3 nucleotides are TGTGCCAGCAGAGGGACGGACCAGACCTACGAGCAGTACTTC.

This clone has only a few counts. The chain recombines TRBV27 with TRBJ2-1; D is uncertain. The CDR3 is 11 residues long. The V and J ends lost 11 bases and 0 bases respectively, with 5 bases between them. From germline, CDR1 is MNHEY and CDR2 SMNVEV (reference sequence). In DNA form, the CDR3 reads TGTGCCGTGGCCTCCTACAATGAGCAGTTCTTC. Protein product: CAVASYNEQFF.

In nucleotides, the CDR3 is TGTGCCAGCAGCTTAGCGGGCGGGTTATACAATGAGCAGTTCTTC. It is translated as CASSLAGGLYNEQFF. The V gene is TRBV7-2, the J gene TRBJ2-1; the D gene is possibly TRBD2 (5 bases). CDR1 SGHTA and CDR2 FQGNSA come from the germline V gene. The CDR3 consists of 15 residues. With 0 bases removed from V and 4 bases from J, the gap between germline ends came to 10 bases.

The V gene is TRBV5-1, the J gene TRBJ2-5; 7 bases fit TRBD1. CDR3 length equals 14 residues. Germline trimming cut 3 bases from V and 5 bases from J; bases unmatched to any gene: 7. Per germline, CDR1 SGHRS and CDR2 YFSETQ. The CDR3, as DNA: TGCGCCAGCAGCTACAGGGGTAGTTGGGAGACCCAGTACTTC. Protein: CASSYRGSWETQYF.

The rearrangement uses TRBV15 and TRBJ2-7; D possibly corresponds to TRBD2 (6 bases). Germline V gives CDR1 LNHNV, CDR2 YYDKDF (reference sequence). This CDR3 spans 13 amino acids. V lost 8 bases and J lost 2, with 13 bases in between. The CDR3 here is CATGRRDPYEQYF. CDR3 coding DNA: TGTGCCACCGGGAGGCGGGATCCCTACGAGCAGTACTTC.

CDR3 amino acids: CASSQLGGGTYNEQFF. Here the CDR3 DNA reads TGTGCCAGCAGCCAATTGGGGGGAGGTACCTACAATGAGCAGTTCTTC. The chain links TRBV7-8 to TRBJ2-1; a possible D gene is TRBD2 (6 bases). This CDR3 has 16 amino acids. CDR1 is SGHVS and CDR2 is FQNEAQ in the germline V gene. V was pared by 5 bases and J by 2 bases, with 16 bases between.

V gene TRBV7-2 combines with J gene TRBJ1-2; unclear D gene. Trimming took off 5 bases at V and 6 bases at J, with 13 bases between the two ends. Germline V lookup: CDR1 SGHTA, CDR2 FQGNSA. The CDR3 loop spans 13 amino acids. The CDR3 sequence is CASSAQSLDGYTF. The DNA for the CDR3 is TGTGCCAGCAGCGCACAGTCACTGGATGGCTACACCTTC.

The chain carries TRBV27 and TRBJ1-2; maybe TRBD1 (6 bases). Germline loops: CDR1 MNHEY, CDR2 SMNVEV (reference sequence). Trimming stripped 3 bases from V and 4 bases from J, with 18 bases between. This CDR3 has 16 residues. The CDR3, as DNA: TGTGCCAGCAGTTTTACGGAGTCGGGGGCCGGCTATGGCTACACCTTC. This codes for CASSFTESGAGYGYTF.

The chain carries TRBV18 and TRBJ2-5; unclear D gene. Trimming shortened V by 2 bases and J by 3 bases, and 7 bases separated the two germline ends. The CDR3 runs to 13 residues. Germline V gives CDR1 KGHSH, CDR2 LQKENI. Here the CDR3 reads CASSPTAEETQYF. The CDR3 bases are TGTGCCAGCTCACCAACGGCGGAAGAGACCCAGTACTTC.

The chain carries TRBV14 and TRBJ2-6; D might be TRBD2 (6 bases). The CDR3 extends over 22 amino acids. Germline V gene data show CDR1 as SGHDN and CDR2 as FVKESK. Trimming took off 3 bases at V and 0 bases at J, with 27 bases between the two ends. The CDR3 protein is CASSHSGGSGSVVLSGANVLTF. The DNA of the CDR3 is TGTGCCAGCAGCCACTCTGGGGGGTCAGGGTCTGTAGTACTCTCTGGGGCCAACGTCCTGACTTTC.

The chain joins TRBV5-4 to TRBJ2-1, with D possibly being TRBD2 (6 bases). This CDR3 is 14 amino acids long. Trimming stripped 4 bases from V and 7 bases from J, with 15 bases between. Germline V CDR1 and CDR2: SGHNT, YYREEE (reference sequence). The CDR3 loop is CASSPQLAGNEQFF. CDR3 nucleotide sequence: TGTGCCAGCAGCCCCCAACTAGCCGGGAATGAGCAGTTCTTC. Combining the CDR3 with reference TRBV5-4 and TRBJ2-1 gives the whole variable domain ETGVTQSPTHLIKTRGQQVTLRCSSQSGHNTVSWYQQALGQGPQFIFQYYREEENGRGNFPPRFSGLQFPNYSSELNVNALELDDSALYLCASSPQLAGNEQFFGPGTRLTVL.

This chain joins TRBV7-2 and TRBJ1-4, with 7 bases fitting TRBD1. J gave up 4 bases and V 4 bases, and 3 bases lay outside the gene matches. Germline V gene data show CDR1 as SGHTA and CDR2 as FQGNSA. The CDR3 is made up of 14 amino acids. CDR3 DNA sequence: TGTGCCAGCAGCTCGGACAGGTTTAATGAAAAACTGTTTTTT. Translated, it gives CASSSDRFNEKLFF. Variable domain in full (rest from reference TRBV7-2 and TRBJ1-4): GAGVSQSPSNKVTEKGKDVELRCDPISGHTALYWYRQSLGQGLEFLIYFQGNSAPDKSGLPSDRFSAERTGGSVSTLTIQRTQQEDSAVYLCASSSDRFNEKLFFGSGTQLSVL.

The V gene is TRBV28, the J gene TRBJ2-7; TRBD1 aligns across 9 bases. CDR1 is MDHEN, CDR2 SYDVKM, per germline. This CDR3 is built from 14 residues. Trimming at V came to 6 bases and at J to 2 bases, leaving 5 bases not matched to a gene. DNA for the CDR3: TGTGCCAGCAGGGGACAGGGTCCCGCCTACGAGCAGTACTTC. It codes for CASRGQGPAYEQYF.

V and J are TRBV7-2 and TRBJ1-1; D unresolved. V lost 5 bases and J lost 4, with 14 bases in between. Germline values: CDR1 SGHTA, CDR2 FQGNSA. The CDR3 extends over 14 amino acids. DNA of the CDR3: TGTGCCAGCAGCCCCCGGACGCGGGTCACTGAAGCTTTCTTT. Protein sequence: CASSPRTRVTEAFF.

This clone was seen only a few times. The J gene is TRBJ1-2, the V gene TRBV7-9; D call uncertain. The CDR3 runs to 12 residues. The V gene lost 5 bases and the J gene lost 4 bases, with 8 bases spanning the gap. Per germline, CDR1 SEHNR and CDR2 FQNEAQ (reference sequence). The CDR3 spells CASSVDGYGYTF. The CDR3 DNA reads TGTGCCAGCAGCGTAGACGGCTATGGCTACACCTTC.

The chain recombines TRBV19 with TRBJ2-1, with 8 bases fitting TRBD2. Germline V CDR1 and CDR2: LNHDA, SQIVND (reference sequence). With V trimmed by 3 bases and J by 4 bases, 11 bases remained unmatched. The CDR3 runs to 17 residues. The CDR3 is CASSMRPGGRPYNEQFF. CDR3 DNA sequence: TGTGCCAGTAGTATGCGGCCGGGAGGGCGGCCTTACAATGAGCAGTTCTTC.

This chain uses TRBV23-1 with TRBJ2-2, with D perhaps matching TRBD2 (5 bases). TRBV23-1 is an ORF, and what it does is uncertain. The CDR3 is 10 residues long. The V and J ends lost 11 bases and 4 bases respectively, with 5 bases between them. The DNA for the CDR3 is TGCGCCGGGAGCACCGGGGAGCTGTTTTTT. Translating gives CAGSTGELFF.

V gene TRBV7-2 combines with J gene TRBJ2-7, with D hard to call. Germline V gives CDR1 SGHTA, CDR2 FQGNSA. Trimming left V 1 base short and J 5 bases short, with 3 bases between. This CDR3 contains 11 residues. The CDR3 here is CASSLGDEQYF. The CDR3, as DNA: TGTGCCAGCAGCTTAGGGGACGAGCAGTACTTC.

This rearrangement joins TRBV7-8 to TRBJ2-3; 14 bases map to TRBD2. This CDR3 has 16 residues. CDR1 and CDR2 (germline): SGHVS, FQNEAQ. V gave up 5 bases and J gave up 4 bases; unmatched junction bases: 5. The CDR3 sequence is CASSPRLAGGSDTQYF. The CDR3 nucleotides are TGTGCCAGCAGCCCCCGACTAGCGGGAGGGTCAGATACGCAGTATTTT.

The chain couples TRBV28 to TRBJ2-3; the D gene is possibly TRBD2 (6 bases). Germline values: CDR1 MDHEN, CDR2 SYDVKM. This CDR3 has 12 residues. This CDR3 is CAVWRDTDTQYF. The CDR3 DNA follows: TGTGCTGTGTGGCGGGACACAGATACGCAGTATTTT.

V usage is TRBV19 and J usage is TRBJ2-1, with D tentatively TRBD1 or TRBD2 (5 bases each). This CDR3 region has 13 residues. The V gene's germline CDR1 is LNHDA and CDR2 SQIVND (reference sequence). Between the trimmed V and J ends, which lost 5 bases and 8 bases, there was a span of 13 bases. The chain's CDR3 is CASSFPLGDEQFF. The CDR3 DNA follows: TGTGCCAGTAGTTTCCCCTTGGGGGATGAGCAGTTCTTC.

This clone occurred a few times. This rearrangement joins TRBV27 to TRBJ2-5; possibly TRBD1 for D (6 bases). V was pared by 3 bases and J by 5 bases, with 13 bases between. The germline CDR1 and CDR2 sequences are MNHEY and SMNVEV (reference sequence). The CDR3 is 14 residues long. CDR3 sequence: CASSFRQDGETQYF. In DNA form, the CDR3 reads TGTGCCAGCAGTTTCAGACAGGACGGGGAGACCCAGTACTTC.

The chain joins TRBV30 to TRBJ2-6; 7 bases line up with TRBD2. Germline loops: CDR1 GTSNPN, CDR2 SVGIG (reference sequence). The CDR3 extends over 14 amino acids. The CDR3 DNA follows: TGTGGACACACACGGGAGGCCGGGGCCAACGTCCTGACTTTC. This codes for CGHTREAGANVLTF.